This T cell receptor (beta chain) was retrieved from a study of T-cell memory formation after mild COVID-19. CDR1 is MGHRA and CDR2 is YSYEKL in the germline V gene. This CDR3 has 15 residues. Trimming cost V 3 bases and J 6 bases; bases outside gene matches: 7. One entry per CDR3 protein, called by TCRdb with MiXCR from the 5' RACE reads. The sample comprises about 270,000 distinct CDR3 sequences, less than 20% of which are singletons, and 2% to 2.5% rests with the top ten. The chain joins TRBV4-1 to TRBJ2-3, with 9 bases aligning to TRBD1. The receptor was isolated from an adult woman who had mild COVID-19 (a few samples of this study predate the infection). Cell type and time point are not known. The source material was PBMCs or a T cell subset sorted from them (not recorded which). In DNA, the CDR3 is TGCGCCAGCAGCCAGACCGGGACAGGGACGGATACGCAGTATTTT. Translating gives CASSQTGTGTDTQYF.